These T cell receptor beta chains were read from a single sample in a study of sequential checkpoint blockade in melanoma. This table comes from immunoSEQ multiplex PCR, and its TCRdb copy is limited to in-frame clones, with some not included. In the table there are 20,000 to 25,000 clones, around 30% of which are singletons. The sample consisted of tumor tissue (inferred from file names), taken from a patient given nivolumab and ipilimumab in sequence. These receptors all stem from a human donor with melanoma. CDR3s include the opening cysteine and the closing phenylalanine or tryptophan. The order of the fields is J gene, D gene, clone size, V gene, CDR3 DNA, CDR3 protein. The D gene is left open where the match is weak. Some rows mark clone size as missing; the rest say once, few, many or name a class of expanded clone.

>TRBJ2-7|.|.|TRBV6-8
TGTGCCAGCACCGCTCCCACTTCCTACGAGCAGTACTTC
CASTAPTSYEQYF
>TRBJ2-1|TRBD2|few|TRBV11-3
TGTGCCAGCAGCTTAGATCCGAATAGCGGGATGCATGAGCAGTTCTTC
CASSLDPNSGMHEQFF
>TRBJ2-7|.|once|TRBV19
TGTGCCAGTAGTATCGGGGGTTCCGGCGAGCAGTACTTC
CASSIGGSGEQYF
>TRBJ1-5|.|.|TRBV6-8
TGTGCCAGCAGCCCCGCGGGGTTAGCCCAGCATTTT
CASSPAGLAQHF
>TRBJ2-1|TRBD2|few|TRBV6-8
TGTGCCAGCAGTGGGGCTCGCGGGGGAACGAATGAGCAGTTCTTC
CASSGARGGTNEQFF
>TRBJ2-1|TRBD1|few|TRBV11-3
TGTGCCAGCAGCCCTCGGGACAGGGTCGATGAGCAGTTCTTC
CASSPRDRVDEQFF
>TRBJ1-1|.|.|TRBV29-1
TGCAGCGTTAGGGGGGGGAACACTGAAGCTTTCTTT
CSVRGGNTEAFF
>TRBJ2-1|TRBD1|.|TRBV19
TGTGCCAGTAGCCCGACAGGGGGCATCTACAATGAGCAGTTCTTC
CASSPTGGIYNEQFF
>TRBJ2-5|TRBD1|.|TRBV11-3
TGTGCCAGCGGACCTATGGGACAGCTCTGGGAGACCCAGTACTTC
CASGPMGQLWETQYF
>TRBJ1-1|.|few|TRBV19
TGTGCCAGTATAGGGTGGCAAATGAACACTGAAGCTTTCTTT
CASIGWQMNTEAFF
>TRBJ2-7|.|.|TRBV28
TGTGCCAGCAGTTTCGGGGGTGGGGACGGTTCCTACGAGCAGTACTTC
CASSFGGGDGSYEQYF
>TRBJ2-7|.|few|TRBV6-8
TGTGCCAGCAGTCCCCGGACTTCCTCCTACGAGCAGTACTTC
CASSPRTSSYEQYF
>TRBJ2-3|.|few|TRBV11-3
TGTGCCAGCAGCTTAAGGGGGTTAGCTGTATCAGATACGCAGTATTTT
CASSLRGLAVSDTQYF
>TRBJ2-2|TRBD1|.|TRBV15
TGTGCCACCAGCAGTCCGACAGGGGGCAGGACCGGGGAGCTGTTTTTT
CATSSPTGGRTGELFF
>TRBJ2-3|TRBD2|.|TRBV19
TGTGCCAGTAGTATAGTGGGGACTAGGGGCACAGATACGCAGTATTTT
CASSIVGTRGTDTQYF
>TRBJ2-1|TRBD2|.|TRBV15
TGTGCCACCAGCAGAGATCGAGCGGGATTGAGCAATGAGCAGTTCTTC
CATSRDRAGLSNEQFF
>TRBJ2-1|.|few|TRBV28
TGTGCCAGCAGTTTTGGACTCCTCGGGGAGCAGTTCTTC
CASSFGLLGEQFF
>TRBJ2-5|.|few|TRBV6-8
TGTGCCAGCAGTTACGCTTTCGCGGGCATGTACCAAGAGACCCAGTACTTC
CASSYAFAGMYQETQYF
>TRBJ2-4|.|.|TRBV1
TGCGCCAGCAGCCAAGAACGCGGGGGGTTGGCCAAAAACATTCAGTACTTC
CASSQERGGLAKNIQYF
>TRBJ1-1|.|.|TRBV5-1
TGCGCCAGCAGACCTACTGGGACACCGAACACTGAAGCTTTCTTT
CASRPTGTPNTEAFF
>TRBJ1-2|TRBD1|.|TRBV19
TGTGCCAGCAGACAGGGTTTAGATGGCTACACCTTC
CASRQGLDGYTF
>TRBJ2-1|TRBD2|.|TRBV25-1
TGTGCCAGCAGTGAAGGGGGGGGCTCCTACAATGAGCAGTTCTTC
CASSEGGGSYNEQFF